These 10 T cell receptor beta chains share one sample of origin, sequenced in a study of cytotoxic CD8 clonotypes in ibrutinib-treated CLL. Sequencing was performed with immunoSEQ multiplex PCR; in TCRdb, only in-frame clones are kept and a portion is missing. The sample records 300,000 to 400,000 clones, 67% being singletons. Sample: PBMCs, taken after 36 months of ibrutinib treatment. These receptors all come from a human donor with chronic lymphocytic leukemia.

The V and J genes are TRBV28 and TRBJ2-7, with a weak D call TRBD1 (5 bases). This CDR3 has 15 amino acids. In germline, CDR1 is MDHEN, CDR2 SYDVKM. The ends were cut back, 3 bases at V and 5 bases at J, with 17 bases in the middle. CDR3 region: CASSFAQGMVDEQYF. The CDR3 coding sequence is TGTGCCAGCAGTTTTGCCCAGGGAATGGTCGACGAGCAGTACTTC.

The chain combines TRBV5-4 with TRBJ2-2; the match to TRBD2 covers 8 bases. The ends lost 4 bases at V and 6 bases at J; junction bases unmatched: 8. The CDR3 is made up of 15 amino acids. Germline-derived CDR1 and CDR2 are SGHNT and YYREEE (reference sequence). The CDR3 is CASSRPGGPSGELFF. The CDR3 region has the DNA TGTGCCAGCAGCCGGCCGGGGGGGCCGTCCGGGGAGCTGTTTTTT.

The rearrangement joins TRBV10-2 to TRBJ2-3; tentatively, D is TRBD2 (5 bases). The germline V gene has CDR1 WSHSY and CDR2 SAAADI. Between the trimmed V and J ends, which lost 6 bases and 4 bases, there was a span of 17 bases. The CDR3 contains 15 residues. The CDR3 is CASSPGRVVPDTQYF. CDR3 bases: TGCGCCAGCAGCCCTGGGCGGGTAGTTCCAGATACGCAGTATTTT.

This clone has just a few counts. The chain recombines TRBV9 with TRBJ1-2; the D gene is possibly TRBD1 (6 bases). Trimming removed 4 bases at V and 4 bases at J, with 14 bases between. CDR3 length: 14 residues. Germline V lookup: CDR1 SGDLS, CDR2 YYNGEE. The CDR3 nucleotides are TGTGCCAGCAGCACCGGGACACGAGTCTATGGCTACACCTTC. Translation: CASSTGTRVYGYTF.

The chain combines TRBV9 with TRBJ2-7; D is ambiguous. Trimming removed 0 bases at V and 3 bases at J, with 1 base between. The CDR3 covers 11 residues. The germline gives CDR1 SGDLS, CDR2 YYNGEE. The CDR3 sequence: CASSVDYEQYF. The CDR3, as DNA: TGTGCCAGCAGCGTAGACTACGAGCAGTACTTC.

The DNA for the CDR3 is TGCGCCAGCAGCCAGGTTCCGGACGCGACTATTTATGGCTACACCTTC. This sequence encodes CASSQVPDATIYGYTF. V usage is TRBV4-1 and J usage is TRBJ1-2; D call uncertain. The CDR3 has 16 residues. From germline, CDR1 is MGHRA and CDR2 YSYEKL. V was clipped by 3 bases and J by 5 bases, with 19 bases between them.

The chain uses TRBV7-9 and TRBJ2-1; tentative D call: TRBD2 (6 bases). Germline V CDR1 and CDR2: SEHNR, FQNEAQ (reference sequence). The germline V and J ends were trimmed by 5 bases and 4 bases, with 18 bases remaining between them. The CDR3 is 16 residues long. Here the CDR3 reads CASSQSGGGKYNEQFF. In DNA form, the CDR3 reads TGTGCCAGCAGCCAGTCCGGGGGAGGAAAGTACAATGAGCAGTTCTTC.

The CDR3 is CASRGVQGNQPQHF. The CDR3 bases are TGTGCCAGCAGGGGGGTTCAGGGCAATCAGCCCCAGCATTTT. This sequence joins TRBV28 and TRBJ1-5, with TRBD1 as a possible D gene (5 bases). The V gene lost 6 bases and the J gene lost 2 bases, with 11 bases spanning the gap. Germline lookup yields CDR1 MDHEN and CDR2 SYDVKM. CDR3 length: 14 amino acids. Variable domain in full (rest from reference TRBV28 and TRBJ1-5): DVKVTQSSRYLVKRTGEKVFLECVQDMDHENMFWYRQDPGLGLRLIYFSYDVKMKEKGDIPEGYSVSREKKERFSLILESASTNQTSMYLCASRGVQGNQPQHFGDGTRLSIL.

The rearrangement links TRBV20-1 to TRBJ1-1, with D unclear. The CDR3 runs 9 residues. The germline CDR1 and CDR2 sequences are DFQATT and SNEGSKA (reference sequence). V lost 7 bases to trimming and J lost 11 bases, with 11 bases between them. CDR3 bases: TGCAGTGTCGGACGGGAGGCTTTCTTT. This codes for CSVGREAFF.

J is TRBJ2-7 and V is TRBV29-1; 11 bases fit TRBD2. The CDR3 spans 14 residues. The J segment lost 0 bases and the V segment lost 4 bases, leaving 2 bases of the junction unmatched. Germline-derived CDR1 and CDR2 are SQVTM and ANQGSEA. For the CDR3, the DNA is TGCAGCGTTGCGACTAGCGGGGACTCCTACGAGCAGTACTTC. This translates into CSVATSGDSYEQYF.